The next 8 T cell receptor beta chains were all read from a single sample in a study of T cell responses to AZD1222 COVID-19 vaccine. TCRdb's table, derived via immunoSEQ multiplex PCR, lists solely in-frame clones and lacks some. The sample carries about 150,000 clones, 90% to 95% recorded once. The material was peripheral blood, obtained 28 days after the second AZD1222 dose. Every receptor here comes from an adult who received the AZD1222 COVID-19 vaccine.

This chain connects TRBV4-1 to TRBJ1-5; D is uncertain. Trimming took off 2 bases at V and 3 bases at J, with 11 bases between the two ends. The CDR3 is 15 residues long. Germline CDR1 is MGHRA and CDR2 is YSYEKL. CDR3: CASSQILRNNQPQHF. The DNA for the CDR3 is TGCGCCAGCAGCCAAATCTTGCGGAACAATCAGCCCCAGCATTTT.

The V call is TRBV6-5, the J call TRBJ2-5, with TRBD2 matching 10 bases. This CDR3 region has 15 residues. V lost 11 bases, J lost 4 bases, and 13 bases stayed unmatched. Germline V gene lookup returns CDR1 MNHEY and CDR2 SVGAGI. CDR3 amino acids: CAVGLERGGLETQYF. Here the CDR3 DNA reads TGTGCCGTCGGGCTGGAGCGGGGGGGCTTAGAGACCCAGTACTTC.

V gene TRBV11-2 combines with J gene TRBJ1-2, with D possibly TRBD1 on 6 matching bases. Germline CDR1 SGHAT, CDR2 FQNNGV. The germline V and J ends were trimmed by 5 bases and 2 bases, with 9 bases remaining between them. This CDR3 region has 13 residues. CDR3 in amino acids: CASSPGENYGYTF. The CDR3 bases are TGTGCCAGCAGCCCAGGGGAGAACTATGGCTACACCTTC.

The gene calls are TRBV6-5 and TRBJ1-3; weak D call: TRBD1 (5 bases). Germline V gene data show CDR1 as MNHEY and CDR2 as SVGAGI. The length of the CDR3 is 15 residues. Deletions cut 7 bases from V and 3 bases from J, with 16 bases between. The CDR3 is CASTQGRSFGNTIYF. CDR3 in DNA: TGTGCCAGCACGCAGGGCCGATCTTTTGGAAACACCATATATTTT.

The chain joins TRBV6-6 to TRBJ1-2; TRBD1 might be the D (5 bases). Germline values: CDR1 MNHNY, CDR2 SVGAGI (reference sequence). V was trimmed by 4 bases and J by 4 bases, leaving 13 bases between them. The CDR3 runs to 14 residues. This chain's CDR3 is CASSSPGRGYGYTF. The CDR3 region has the DNA TGTGCCAGCAGTTCCCCGGGAAGGGGCTATGGCTACACCTTC.

This chain uses TRBV10-3 with TRBJ1-4, with TRBD1 matching over 7 bases. The CDR3 contains 14 residues. CDR1 ENHRY and CDR2 SYGVKD come from the germline V gene. The junction had 6 bases not matched to a gene; V was cut back by 9 bases and J by 2 bases. The CDR3 loop is CAISPGQTNEKLFF. In nucleotides, the CDR3 is TGTGCCATTAGTCCGGGACAGACTAATGAAAAACTGTTTTTT.

This chain joins TRBV27 and TRBJ2-5; maybe TRBD2 (6 bases). V was trimmed by 4 bases and J by 2 bases, leaving 14 bases between them. The CDR3 extends over 15 amino acids. The germline gives CDR1 MNHEY, CDR2 SMNVEV (reference sequence). This CDR3 reads CASSSPGLEQETQYF. CDR3 DNA sequence: TGTGCCAGCAGTTCCCCGGGACTGGAGCAAGAGACCCAGTACTTC.

This clone was observed once. This chain links TRBV7-8 with TRBJ2-7; 7 positions match TRBD1. Germline V gene lookup returns CDR1 SGHVS and CDR2 FQNEAQ. The CDR3 runs to 14 residues. Trimming took 1 base from V and 6 from J; bases not matched to a gene: 6. CDR3 nucleotides: TGTGCCAGCAGCTTAGACCAGGGGGATTCCGAGCAGTACTTC. Translating gives CASSLDQGDSEQYF. Together with reference TRBV7-8 and TRBJ2-7, the CDR3 gives the full variable domain: GAGVSQSPRYKVAKRGQDVALRCDPISGHVSLFWYQQALGQGPEFLTYFQNEAQLDKSGLPSDRFFAERPEGSVSTLKIQRTQQEDSAVYLCASSLDQGDSEQYFGPGTRLTVT.